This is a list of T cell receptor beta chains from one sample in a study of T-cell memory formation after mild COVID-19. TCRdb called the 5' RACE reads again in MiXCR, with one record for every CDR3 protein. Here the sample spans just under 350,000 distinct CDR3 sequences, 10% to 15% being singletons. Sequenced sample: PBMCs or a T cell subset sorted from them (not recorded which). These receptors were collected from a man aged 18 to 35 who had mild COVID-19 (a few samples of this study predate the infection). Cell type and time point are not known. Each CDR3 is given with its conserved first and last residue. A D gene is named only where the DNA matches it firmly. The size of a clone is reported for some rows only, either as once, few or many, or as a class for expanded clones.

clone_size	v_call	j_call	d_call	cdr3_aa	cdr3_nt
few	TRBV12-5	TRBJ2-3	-	CASGPQTSTDTQYF	TGTGCTAGTGGTCCCCAGACTAGCACAGATACGCAGTATTTT
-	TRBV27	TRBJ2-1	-	CASSSDGGSSYNEQFF	TGTGCCAGCAGTTCCGACGGTGGAAGCTCCTACAATGAGCAGTTCTTC
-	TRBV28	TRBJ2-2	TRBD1	CASSSLGQGTGELFF	TGTGCCAGCAGTTCCCTCGGACAGGGCACCGGGGAGCTGTTTTTT
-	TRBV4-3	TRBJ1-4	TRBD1	CASSTGQGNEKLFF	TGCGCCAGCAGCACCGGACAGGGGAATGAAAAACTGTTTTTT
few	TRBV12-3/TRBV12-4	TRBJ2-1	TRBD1	CASSHGQGYEQFF	TGTGCCAGCAGTCACGGACAGGGCTATGAGCAGTTCTTC
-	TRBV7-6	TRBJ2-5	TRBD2	CASSRAAGETQYF	TGTGCCAGCAGCCGAGCAGCGGGGGAGACCCAGTACTTC
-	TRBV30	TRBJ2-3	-	CAWSLADTQYF	TGTGCCTGGAGTTTAGCGGATACGCAGTATTTT
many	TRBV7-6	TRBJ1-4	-	CASSLWVSGANEKLFF	TGTGCCAGCAGCTTATGGGTGTCGGGAGCTAATGAAAAACTGTTTTTT
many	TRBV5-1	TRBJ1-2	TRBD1	CASSTGDRDGYTF	TGCGCCAGCAGCACAGGGGACCGGGATGGCTACACCTTC
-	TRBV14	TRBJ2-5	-	CASSQSYGTQYF	TGTGCCAGCAGCCAGTCGTACGGGACCCAGTACTTC
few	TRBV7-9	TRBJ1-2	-	CASSLQPRVDGYTF	TGTGCCAGCAGCTTACAGCCCCGTGTGGATGGCTACACCTTC
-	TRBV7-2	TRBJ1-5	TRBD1	CASSGNRGQPQHF	TGTGCCAGCAGCGGCAACAGGGGCCAGCCCCAGCATTTT
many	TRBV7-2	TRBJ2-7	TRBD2	CASSYEGGGNYEQYF	TGTGCCAGCAGCTACGAGGGCGGGGGAAATTACGAGCAGTACTTC
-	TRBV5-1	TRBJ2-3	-	CASSLNDPLRDTQYF	TGCGCCAGCAGCTTGAACGACCCGTTGAGGGATACGCAGTATTTT
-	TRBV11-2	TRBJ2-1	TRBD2	CASASPERGLNEQFF	TGTGCCAGCGCTTCCCCCGAGCGGGGGCTTAATGAGCAGTTCTTC
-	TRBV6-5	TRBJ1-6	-	CASGRNWGNSPLHF	TGTGCCAGCGGGCGTAATTGGGGTAATTCACCCCTCCACTTT
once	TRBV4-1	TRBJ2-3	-	CASSQGGRPSSPDTQYF	TGCGCCAGCAGCCAAGGGGGGCGCCCCTCAAGCCCAGATACGCAGTATTTT
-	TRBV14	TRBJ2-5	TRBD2	CASSQVGGMETQYF	TGTGCCAGCAGCCAAGTCGGGGGGATGGAGACCCAGTACTTC
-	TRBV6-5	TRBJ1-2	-	CAGHPALNYGYTF	TGTGCCGGACACCCCGCCCTCAACTATGGCTACACCTTC
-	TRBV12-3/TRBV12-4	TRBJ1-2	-	CASRRDAWGYTF	TGTGCCAGCAGGCGGGACGCCTGGGGCTACACCTTC
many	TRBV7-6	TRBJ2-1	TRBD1	CASSGGQDNYNEQFF	TGTGCCAGCAGCGGGGGACAGGATAATTACAATGAGCAGTTCTTC
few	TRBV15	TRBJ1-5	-	CATSREGGVGQPQHF	TGTGCCACCAGCAGAGAGGGGGGGGTAGGTCAGCCCCAGCATTTT
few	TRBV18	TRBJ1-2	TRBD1	CASSPLFAPRDRLRSYGYTF	TGTGCCAGCTCACCACTGTTCGCACCAAGGGACAGGCTCCGCTCCTATGGCTACACCTTC
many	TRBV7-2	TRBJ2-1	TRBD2	CASSLARASGGAGNEQFF	TGTGCCAGCAGCTTAGCGCGAGCTAGCGGGGGGGCGGGCAATGAGCAGTTCTTC
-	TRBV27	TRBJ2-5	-	CASSSRADRAHWETQYF	TGTGCCAGCAGTTCGAGGGCAGATAGGGCCCATTGGGAGACCCAGTACTTC
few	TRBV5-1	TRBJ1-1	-	CASSLYGSPNTEAFF	TGCGCCAGCAGCTTGTACGGTTCCCCAAACACTGAAGCTTTCTTT
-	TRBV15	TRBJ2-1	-	CATSIELKSPRSF	TGTGCCACCAGCATTGAACTAAAAAGTCCTCGCTCCTTC
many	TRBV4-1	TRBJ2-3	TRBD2	CASNGGAADTQYF	TGCGCCAGCAACGGGGGGGCCGCAGATACGCAGTATTTT
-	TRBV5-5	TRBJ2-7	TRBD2	CASSLAESGGASYEQYF	TGTGCCAGCAGCTTGGCCGAAAGCGGGGGCGCGTCCTACGAGCAGTACTTC
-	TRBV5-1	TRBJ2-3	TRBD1	CASSRQGPADTQYF	TGCGCCAGCAGCCGACAGGGCCCGGCGGATACGCAGTATTTT
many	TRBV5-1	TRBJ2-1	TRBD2	CASSSLPGTSGGAVDNEQFF	TGCGCCAGCAGCTCGCTACCGGGGACTAGCGGGGGGGCCGTGGACAATGAGCAGTTCTTC
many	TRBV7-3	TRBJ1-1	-	CASSWSPGRNTEAFF	TGTGCCAGCAGCTGGTCCCCAGGGAGGAACACTGAAGCTTTCTTT
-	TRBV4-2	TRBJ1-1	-	CASSQDWQDTEAFF	TGTGCCAGCAGCCAAGACTGGCAGGACACTGAAGCTTTCTTT
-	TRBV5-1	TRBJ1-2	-	CASSPDGYTF	TGCGCCAGCAGCCCCGATGGCTACACCTTC
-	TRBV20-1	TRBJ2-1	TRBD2	CSAELAGGYNEQFF	TGCAGTGCCGAACTAGCGGGGGGCTACAATGAGCAGTTCTTC
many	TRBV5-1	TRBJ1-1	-	CASSNRSWAVNTEAFF	TGCGCCAGCAGCAATCGTAGTTGGGCGGTGAACACTGAAGCTTTCTTT
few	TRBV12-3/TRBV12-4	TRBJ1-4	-	CASSTVESGEKLFF	TGTGCCAGCAGTACCGTAGAGTCCGGTGAAAAACTGTTTTTT
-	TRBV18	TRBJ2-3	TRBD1	CASSPTGGWSDTQYF	TGTGCCAGCTCACCGACAGGGGGGTGGTCAGATACGCAGTATTTT
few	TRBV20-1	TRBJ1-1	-	CSASGLRQETFF	TGCAGTGCTAGCGGGCTCCGACAGGAAACTTTCTTT
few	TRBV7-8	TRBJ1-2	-	CASSFTGSTGYTF	TGTGCCAGCAGCTTCACAGGGAGCACTGGCTACACCTTC
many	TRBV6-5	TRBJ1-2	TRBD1	CASSYPATGDGGYTF	TGTGCCAGCAGTTACCCCGCGACAGGGGATGGGGGCTACACCTTC
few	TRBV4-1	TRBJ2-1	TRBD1	CASSQDEEGAYYNEQFF	TGCGCCAGCAGCCAAGATGAAGAGGGGGCCTATTACAATGAGCAGTTCTTC
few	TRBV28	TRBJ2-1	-	CASEERDGEQFF	TGTGCCAGCGAGGAACGGGACGGAGAGCAGTTCTTC
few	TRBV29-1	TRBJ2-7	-	CSAQGGGSYEQYF	TGCAGCGCCCAAGGGGGGGGCTCCTACGAGCAGTACTTC
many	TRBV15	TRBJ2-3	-	CATSRGEEDTQYF	TGTGCCACCAGCAGAGGGGAGGAAGATACGCAGTATTTT
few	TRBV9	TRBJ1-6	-	CASSAAGESPLHF	TGTGCCAGCAGCGCCGCAGGGGAGTCACCCCTCCACTTT